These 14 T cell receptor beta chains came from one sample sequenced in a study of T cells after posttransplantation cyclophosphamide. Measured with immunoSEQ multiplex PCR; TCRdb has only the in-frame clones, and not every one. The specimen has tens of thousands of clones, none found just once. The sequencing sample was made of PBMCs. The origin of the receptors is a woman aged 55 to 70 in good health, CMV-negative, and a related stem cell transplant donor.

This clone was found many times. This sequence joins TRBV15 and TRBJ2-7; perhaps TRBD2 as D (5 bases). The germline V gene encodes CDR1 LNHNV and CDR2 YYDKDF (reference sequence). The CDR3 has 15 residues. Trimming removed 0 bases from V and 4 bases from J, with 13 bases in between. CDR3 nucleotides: TGTGCCACCAGCAGAGATGGGTCCTCGGGGTACGAGCAGTACTTC. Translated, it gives CATSRDGSSGYEQYF.

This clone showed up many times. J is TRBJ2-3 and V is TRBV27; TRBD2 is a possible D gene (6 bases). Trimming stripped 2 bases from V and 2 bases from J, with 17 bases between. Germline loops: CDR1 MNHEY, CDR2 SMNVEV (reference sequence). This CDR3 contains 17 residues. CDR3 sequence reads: CASSLIGLARITDTQYF. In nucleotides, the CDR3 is TGTGCCAGCAGTTTAATAGGGCTAGCGCGCATCACAGATACGCAGTATTTT.

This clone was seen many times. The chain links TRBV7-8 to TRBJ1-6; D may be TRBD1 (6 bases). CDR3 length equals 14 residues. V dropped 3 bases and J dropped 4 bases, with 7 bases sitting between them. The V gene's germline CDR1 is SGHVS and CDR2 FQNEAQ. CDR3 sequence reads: CASSFTGYNSPLHF. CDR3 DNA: TGTGCCAGCAGCTTCACAGGGTATAATTCACCCCTCCACTTT.

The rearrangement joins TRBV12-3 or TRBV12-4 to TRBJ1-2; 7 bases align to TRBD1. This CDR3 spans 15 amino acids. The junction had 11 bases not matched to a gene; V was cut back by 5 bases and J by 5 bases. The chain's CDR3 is CASSPRQGGEYGYTF. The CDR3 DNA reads TGTGCCAGCAGTCCCCGACAGGGAGGGGAGTATGGCTACACCTTC.

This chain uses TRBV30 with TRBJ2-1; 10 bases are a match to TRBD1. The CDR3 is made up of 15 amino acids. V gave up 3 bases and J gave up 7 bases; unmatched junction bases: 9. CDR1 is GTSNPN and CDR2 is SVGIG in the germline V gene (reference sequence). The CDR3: CAWRGWRTGGNEQFF. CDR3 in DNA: TGTGCCTGGAGGGGGTGGAGGACAGGGGGGAATGAGCAGTTCTTC.

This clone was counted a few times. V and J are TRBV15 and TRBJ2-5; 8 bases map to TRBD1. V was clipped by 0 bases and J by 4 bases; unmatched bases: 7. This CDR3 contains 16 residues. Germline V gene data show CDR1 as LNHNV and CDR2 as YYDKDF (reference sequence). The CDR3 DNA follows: TGTGCCACCAGCAGAGAGTACACAGGGGGGCGAGAGACCCAGTACTTC. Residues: CATSREYTGGRETQYF.

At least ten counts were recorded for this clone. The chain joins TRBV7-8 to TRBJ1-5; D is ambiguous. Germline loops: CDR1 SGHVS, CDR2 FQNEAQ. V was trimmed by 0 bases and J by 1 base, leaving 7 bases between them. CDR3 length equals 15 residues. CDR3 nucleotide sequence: TGTGCCAGCAGCTTAGCGCGCCGGAGCAATCAGCCCCAGCATTTT. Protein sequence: CASSLARRSNQPQHF.

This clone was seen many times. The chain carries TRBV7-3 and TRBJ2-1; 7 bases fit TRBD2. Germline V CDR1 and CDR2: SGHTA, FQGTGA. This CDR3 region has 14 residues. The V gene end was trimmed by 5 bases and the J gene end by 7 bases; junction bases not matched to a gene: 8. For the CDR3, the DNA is TGTGCCAGCAGCCCCCAGCGGGAAAGGAATGAGCAGTTCTTC. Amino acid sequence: CASSPQRERNEQFF.

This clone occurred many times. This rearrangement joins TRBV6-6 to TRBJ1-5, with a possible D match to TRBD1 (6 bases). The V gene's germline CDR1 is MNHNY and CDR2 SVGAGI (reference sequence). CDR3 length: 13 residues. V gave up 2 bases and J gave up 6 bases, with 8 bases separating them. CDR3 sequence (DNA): TGTGCCAGCAGTTACCAGGGGACTCAGCCCCAGCATTTT. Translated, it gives CASSYQGTQPQHF.

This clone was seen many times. CDR3 sequence (DNA): TGTGCCAGTACCATGGGGCGGGGCCCGGTTCGTGGCAATCAGCCCCAGCATTTT. This gives the protein CASTMGRGPVRGNQPQHF. The J gene is TRBJ1-5, the V gene TRBV19; tentative D call: TRBD1 (5 bases). Germline V lookup: CDR1 LNHDA, CDR2 SQIVND (reference sequence). Trimming cost V 7 bases and J 2 bases, with 24 bases left between them. The CDR3 has 18 residues.

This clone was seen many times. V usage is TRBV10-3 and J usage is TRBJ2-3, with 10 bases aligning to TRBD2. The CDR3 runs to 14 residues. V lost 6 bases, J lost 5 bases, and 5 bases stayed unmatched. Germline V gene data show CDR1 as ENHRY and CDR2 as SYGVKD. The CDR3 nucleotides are TGTGCCATCAGCCCTAGCGGGAGCGTAGATACGCAGTATTTT. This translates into CAISPSGSVDTQYF.

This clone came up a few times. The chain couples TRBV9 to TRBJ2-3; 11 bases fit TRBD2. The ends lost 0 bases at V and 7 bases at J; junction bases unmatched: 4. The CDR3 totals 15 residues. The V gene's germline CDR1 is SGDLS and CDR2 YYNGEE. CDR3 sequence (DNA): TGTGCCAGCAGCGTAGAGGCTAGCGGGAGGAATACGCAGTATTTT. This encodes CASSVEASGRNTQYF.

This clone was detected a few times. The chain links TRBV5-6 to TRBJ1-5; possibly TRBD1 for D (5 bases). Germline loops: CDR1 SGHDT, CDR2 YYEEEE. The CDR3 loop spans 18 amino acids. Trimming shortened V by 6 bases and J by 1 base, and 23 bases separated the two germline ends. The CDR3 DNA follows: TGTGCCAGCACAGAAGGGGAGCCGACAACCGTAAGCAATCAGCCCCAGCATTTT. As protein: CASTEGEPTTVSNQPQHF.

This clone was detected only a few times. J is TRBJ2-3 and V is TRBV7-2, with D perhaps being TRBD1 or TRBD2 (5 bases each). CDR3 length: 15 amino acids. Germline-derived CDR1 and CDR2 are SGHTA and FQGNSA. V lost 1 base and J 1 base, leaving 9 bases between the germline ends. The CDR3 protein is CASSLGGVGTDTQYF. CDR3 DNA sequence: TGTGCCAGCAGCTTAGGAGGGGTCGGCACAGATACGCAGTATTTT.